One sample yielded the 30 T cell receptor beta chains listed below, sequenced in a study of T cell responses to AZD1222 COVID-19 vaccine. Sequencing used immunoSEQ multiplex PCR; TCRdb keeps in-frame clones, though not all of them. Of 100,000 to 150,000 clones in the sample, 85% to 90% were seen once. This material consisted of peripheral blood, taken on day 0 of MenACWY control vaccination. The receptor source for this set is an adult in good health.

The J gene is TRBJ1-1, the V gene TRBV5-5, with 7 bases identical to TRBD1. Trimming cost V 0 bases and J 2 bases; bases outside gene matches: 4. The germline gives CDR1 SGHKS, CDR2 YYEKEE (reference sequence). The CDR3 has 15 residues. The CDR3 coding sequence is TGTGCCAGCAGCTTGGGACAGGGAGGAAACACTGAAGCTTTCTTT. Protein sequence: CASSLGQGGNTEAFF.

CDR3: CASSSRGRRYGYTF. As DNA, the CDR3 is TGTGCCAGCAGCTCCAGGGGGCGTCGCTATGGCTACACCTTC. The chain joins TRBV7-9 to TRBJ1-2; 8 nucleotides line up with TRBD1. Looked up from germline, CDR1 is SEHNR and CDR2 is FQNEAQ (reference sequence). J lost 4 bases, V lost 4 bases, and 5 bases had no gene match. The CDR3 extends over 14 amino acids.

The chain carries TRBV29-1 and TRBJ1-5; the match to TRBD1 covers 10 bases. The CDR3 has 14 amino acids. V dropped 6 bases and J dropped 5; count of bases not matched to a gene: 7. Germline V gene data show CDR1 as SQVTM and CDR2 as ANQGSEA. CDR3 sequence: CSVGGTGVDQPQHF. DNA of the CDR3: TGCAGCGTGGGGGGGACAGGGGTGGATCAGCCCCAGCATTTT.

The chain has TRBV7-9 and TRBJ2-7, with 14 nucleotides matching TRBD2. Per the germline V gene, CDR1 is SEHNR and CDR2 is FQNEAQ (reference sequence). The CDR3 length is 15 residues. V shed 6 bases and J 6 bases; nucleotides not matched to a gene: 7. The CDR3 DNA follows: TGTGCCAGCAGTCCGGGGACTAGCGGGAGACGCGAGCAGTACTTC. This sequence encodes CASSPGTSGRREQYF.

Comment on this clone: This may come from a read error, since a much larger clone is one base off. This chain links TRBV12-3 or TRBV12-4 with TRBJ1-2; D not certain. Trimming pared 1 base from V and 4 bases from J, leaving 7 bases between. The CDR3 contains 13 residues. CDR3 nucleotide sequence: TGTGCCAGCAGTTTAGACAGCCTCTATGGCTACACCTTC. Protein sequence: CASSLDSLYGYTF.

The chain has TRBV10-3 and TRBJ2-2, with TRBD1 as a possible D gene (6 bases). CDR1 and CDR2 (germline): ENHRY, SYGVKD. V lost 0 bases and J 3 bases, leaving 14 bases between the germline ends. The CDR3 contains 17 residues. The chain's CDR3 is CAISESTGRGDTGELFF. The CDR3 nucleotides are TGTGCCATCAGTGAGTCGACGGGCAGGGGAGACACCGGGGAGCTGTTTTTT.

J is TRBJ2-1 and V is TRBV4-3; D remains unclear. There are 14 residues in the CDR3. Looked up from germline, CDR1 is LGHNA and CDR2 is YSLEER. Trimming cost V 1 base and J 5 bases, with 9 bases left between them. The CDR3 spells CASSQGQVDNEQFF. As DNA, the CDR3 is TGCGCCAGCAGCCAAGGGCAGGTCGACAATGAGCAGTTCTTC.

The DNA for the CDR3 is TGTGCCAGCAGCCTTAGGGGTGCCCCGACAGATACGCAGTATTTT. This gives the protein CASSLRGAPTDTQYF. V is TRBV7-2 and J is TRBJ2-3; D perhaps matches TRBD1 (5 bases). The CDR3 consists of 15 residues. The V gene's germline CDR1 is SGHTA and CDR2 FQGNSA. V was cut by 5 bases and J by 3 bases, with 15 bases left in between.

This rearrangement joins TRBV5-6 to TRBJ1-2; 9 bases fit TRBD1. The germline V gene encodes CDR1 SGHDT and CDR2 YYEEEE. V was pared by 0 bases and J by 6 bases, with 6 bases of the junction left unmatched. The CDR3 has 15 amino acids. For the CDR3, the DNA is TGTGCCAGCAGCTTGGTCGGAACAGGGGGCGATGGCTACACCTTC. Translated, it gives CASSLVGTGGDGYTF.

This chain links TRBV9 with TRBJ2-1; 10 bases are shared with TRBD1. CDR1 is SGDLS and CDR2 is YYNGEE in the germline V gene. Unmatched junction bases numbered 10, after V lost 6 bases and J lost 7 bases. CDR3 length: 15 amino acids. CDR3 sequence: CASTRTGGLGNEQFF. In DNA form, the CDR3 reads TGTGCCAGCACCCGGACAGGGGGACTGGGGAATGAGCAGTTCTTC.

This clone was detected a few times. The sample carries other DNA sequences with the same CDR3. The genes are TRBV5-1 and TRBJ2-7, with D perhaps TRBD1 (5 bases). The ends were cut back, 0 bases at V and 1 base at J, with 5 bases in the middle. The CDR3 has 13 residues. Germline V CDR1 and CDR2: SGHRS, YFSETQ. CDR3 coding DNA: TGCGCCAGCAGCTTGGGACAGTCCTACGAGCAGTACTTC. Its translation is CASSLGQSYEQYF.

This clone was counted only a few times. This chain links TRBV23-1 with TRBJ1-1; TRBD1 aligns across 10 bases. TRBV23-1 belongs to the ORF category, with a function that is uncertain. Trimming cost V 2 bases and J 3 bases; bases outside gene matches: 9. The CDR3 is 17 amino acids. The chain's CDR3 is CASSQETGGREDTEAFF. The CDR3 bases are TGCGCCAGCAGTCAAGAGACAGGGGGCAGGGAGGACACTGAAGCTTTCTTT.

The chain joins TRBV5-4 to TRBJ1-1; possibly TRBD1 for D (5 bases). The V end lost 4 bases, the J end lost 3 bases, and 13 bases lay between the germline ends. This CDR3 comprises 14 residues. Germline V lookup: CDR1 SGHNT, CDR2 YYREEE (reference sequence). The CDR3 spells CASSRRAFDTEAFF. For the CDR3, the DNA is TGTGCCAGCAGCCGCAGGGCCTTTGACACTGAAGCTTTCTTT.

This clone was found once. This rearrangement joins TRBV7-3 to TRBJ1-1, with TRBD1 identical over 7 bases. This CDR3 has 14 amino acids. Trimming took 5 bases from V and 1 from J; bases not matched to a gene: 4. CDR1 and CDR2 from the germline V gene are SGHTA and FQGTGA. Here the CDR3 reads CASSRDSRNTEAFF. CDR3 in DNA: TGTGCCAGCAGCCGGGACAGCAGGAACACTGAAGCTTTCTTT.

This chain connects TRBV29-1 to TRBJ1-4, with D perhaps matching TRBD1 (6 bases). Germline CDR1 is SQVTM and CDR2 is ANQGSEA. This CDR3 has 12 amino acids. Trimming removed 0 bases at V and 10 bases at J, with 9 bases between. In nucleotides, the CDR3 is TGCAGCGTTGAAGAGCTACAGGGAAAACTGTTTTTT. Protein: CSVEELQGKLFF.

This chain uses TRBV5-6 with TRBJ2-7; D not certain. The germline V gene has CDR1 SGHDT and CDR2 YYEEEE. The CDR3 loop spans 14 amino acids. With 2 bases removed from V and 6 bases from J, the gap between germline ends came to 15 bases. The CDR3 sequence is CASSLVRHPGEQYF. In DNA form, the CDR3 reads TGTGCCAGCAGCTTAGTCAGGCACCCGGGCGAGCAGTACTTC.

The V gene is TRBV3-1 (or the pseudogene TRBV3-2), the J gene TRBJ2-7; 10 nucleotides line up with TRBD1. Germline V CDR1 and CDR2: LGHDT, YNNKEL (reference sequence). With V trimmed by 0 bases and J by 3 bases, 2 bases remained unmatched. The CDR3 runs 15 residues. CDR3 sequence reads: CASSQDGTGVYEQYF. CDR3 coding DNA: TGTGCCAGCAGCCAAGACGGGACAGGGGTCTACGAGCAGTACTTC.

The rearrangement uses TRBV16 and TRBJ1-1; unclear D gene. Trimming cost V 0 bases and J 1 base, with 6 bases left between them. Germline V gene sequence: CDR1 KGHSY, CDR2 FQNENV. There are 14 residues in the CDR3. The CDR3 DNA follows: TGTGCCAGCAGCCAATCATTACGGAACACTGAAGCTTTCTTT. Protein product: CASSQSLRNTEAFF.

The chain is built from TRBV7-9 and TRBJ1-5, with 9 bases lining up with TRBD1. The germline CDR1 and CDR2 sequences are SEHNR and FQNEAQ (reference sequence). The CDR3 spans 18 residues. The V segment lost 3 bases and the J segment 0 bases; nucleotides outside the gene matches: 9. CDR3 loop: CASSFGDREEYSNQPQHF. The CDR3 coding sequence is TGTGCCAGCAGCTTCGGGGACAGGGAAGAATATAGCAATCAGCCCCAGCATTTT.

V is TRBV4-1 and J is TRBJ2-1, with 9 bases identical to TRBD2. This CDR3 region has 16 residues. After removal of 2 bases from V and 1 base from J, the junction contained 3 bases not matched to a gene. Germline V gene lookup returns CDR1 MGHRA and CDR2 YSYEKL. CDR3 DNA sequence: TGCGCCAGCAGCCAACTCGCGGGAGGGTCCTACAATGAGCAGTTCTTC. As protein: CASSQLAGGSYNEQFF.

This clone was detected only once. This sequence joins TRBV5-1 and TRBJ1-1; the D gene is possibly TRBD1 (5 bases). V was pared by 6 bases and J by 6 bases, with 24 bases between. The CDR3 is made up of 16 amino acids. Germline V gene sequence: CDR1 SGHRS, CDR2 YFSETQ. The CDR3 nucleotides read TGCGCCAGCATCACCACCGCGGGGGATCTGGGGGCTGAAGCTTTCTTT. Encoded protein: CASITTAGDLGAEAFF.

This chain connects TRBV19 to TRBJ1-2, with D possibly matching TRBD1 (6 bases). With 11 bases removed from V and 2 bases from J, the gap between germline ends came to 27 bases. This CDR3 is built from 17 residues. Germline V gene lookup returns CDR1 LNHDA and CDR2 SQIVND (reference sequence). The CDR3 loop is CAQTCGDTCHWNYGYTF. CDR3 nucleotide sequence: TGTGCCCAAACTTGTGGGGACACATGCCATTGGAACTATGGCTACACCTTC. Variable domain in full (rest from reference TRBV19 and TRBJ1-2): DGGITQSPKYLFRKEGQNVTLSCEQNLNHDAMYWYRQDPGQGLRLIYYSQIVNDFQKGDIAEGYSVSREKKESFPLTVTSAQKNPTAFYLCAQTCGDTCHWNYGYTFGSGTRLTVV.

This clone came up once. The chain has TRBV7-2 and TRBJ2-7; weak D call: TRBD2 (7 bases). Trimming pared 2 bases from V and 2 bases from J, leaving 22 bases between. CDR3 length: 18 residues. In germline, CDR1 is SGHTA, CDR2 FQGNSA. This CDR3 is CASSLRWDKSGGPYEQYF. For the CDR3, the DNA is TGTGCCAGCAGCTTAAGGTGGGACAAATCGGGAGGCCCCTACGAGCAGTACTTC.

The chain carries TRBV7-9 and TRBJ1-3; D is possibly TRBD1 (5 bases). Per the germline V gene, CDR1 is SEHNR and CDR2 is FQNEAQ (reference sequence). The CDR3 runs 17 residues. V was clipped by 5 bases and J by 0 bases, with 17 bases between them. CDR3 DNA sequence: TGTGCCAGCAGCGCAGCATCCTCAGGGTACTCTGGAAACACCATATATTTT. Protein product: CASSAASSGYSGNTIYF. The whole variable domain, filled in from reference TRBV7-9 and TRBJ1-3, reads DTGVSQNPRHKITKRGQNVTFRCDPISEHNRLYWYRQTLGQGPEFLTYFQNEAQLEKSRLLSDRFSAERPKGSFSTLEIQRTEQGDSAMYLCASSAASSGYSGNTIYFGEGSWLTVV.

The rearrangement links TRBV5-1 to TRBJ2-7; TRBD2 matches 16 bases. The CDR3 totals 17 residues. V shed 4 bases and J 6 bases; nucleotides not matched to a gene: 10. CDR1 SGHRS and CDR2 YFSETQ come from the germline V gene. The CDR3 nucleotides read TGCGCCAGCAGCCCCCTGGGACTAGCGGGAGGGCCTGGCGAGCAGTACTTC. It yields the protein CASSPLGLAGGPGEQYF.

V and J are TRBV29-1 and TRBJ2-1; D tentatively fits TRBD1 or TRBD2 (5 bases each). V lost 3 bases and J 6 bases, leaving 27 bases between the germline ends. Germline V gene sequence: CDR1 SQVTM, CDR2 ANQGSEA. The CDR3 loop spans 18 amino acids. DNA for the CDR3: TGCAGCGTTGATCCTTACTTTCGTCGGCAGGGAGAGGCCAATGAGCAGTTCTTC. The encoded protein is CSVDPYFRRQGEANEQFF.

This clone was detected only once. The V and J genes are TRBV11-3 and TRBJ1-1; D is unresolved. The CDR3 is 11 residues long. The V gene lost 7 bases and the J gene lost 7 bases, with 10 bases spanning the gap. CDR1 and CDR2 from the germline V gene are SGHNT and YENEEA. CDR3 bases: TGTGCCAGCACGGCCCTGGGTGAAGCTTTCTTT. Residues: CASTALGEAFF.

The V call is TRBV9, the J call TRBJ1-4, with D maybe TRBD1 (5 bases). V lost 4 bases and J 8 bases, leaving 18 bases between the germline ends. The CDR3 spans 15 residues. Germline values: CDR1 SGDLS, CDR2 YYNGEE. The CDR3: CASSPLGGAREKLFF. In DNA form, the CDR3 reads TGTGCCAGCAGCCCACTCGGAGGGGCGCGCGAAAAACTGTTTTTT.

The chain links TRBV6-5 to TRBJ2-6; tentative D call: TRBD1 (5 bases). CDR1 and CDR2 (germline): MNHEY, SVGAGI. The CDR3 is 16 residues long. The germline V and J ends were trimmed by 2 bases and 4 bases, with 12 bases remaining between them. The CDR3, as DNA: TGTGCCAGCAGTTACCCCAGGGCCGAGGGGGCCAACGTCCTGACTTTC. This gives the protein CASSYPRAEGANVLTF.

V usage is TRBV23-1 and J usage is TRBJ2-3; D may be TRBD1 (5 bases). TRBV23-1 is identified as an open reading frame with a role that is uncertain. The CDR3 totals 15 residues. The V end lost 0 bases, the J end lost 2 bases, and 9 bases lay between the germline ends. CDR3 DNA sequence: TGCGCCAGCAGTCAATCGTCAGGGTCCACAGATACGCAGTATTTT. Translated: CASSQSSGSTDTQYF.